One and the same sample provided the 5 T cell receptor beta chains below, sequenced in a study of CD8 T cells in ankylosing spondylitis. TCRdb reprocessed the 5' RACE reads with MiXCR, giving one entry per CDR3 protein. The table includes roughly 180,000 distinct CDR3 sequences, roughly 12% detected once. Input material: blood, either unsorted or a sorted T cell fraction (not recorded which). The receptors derive from a male donor with ankylosing spondylitis or in good health (not recorded which).

This clonotype was picked up a small number of times. This chain joins TRBV29-1 and TRBJ1-3; maybe TRBD1 (5 bases). The germline V gene has CDR1 SQVTM and CDR2 ANQGSEA. The CDR3 is 15 residues long. Deletions cut 2 bases from V and 3 bases from J, with 14 bases between. The CDR3 DNA sequence: TGCAGCGTTGAAAGTGAGGGACCGGGTGGAAACACCATATATTTT. Amino acid sequence: CSVESEGPGGNTIYF.

The gene calls are TRBV7-2 and TRBJ2-7; weak D call: TRBD2 (5 bases). There are 13 residues in the CDR3. The V gene's germline CDR1 is SGHTA and CDR2 FQGNSA. V lost 2 bases and J 3 bases, leaving 8 bases between the germline ends. The CDR3, as DNA: TGTGCCAGCAGCTTACGGCGGGTCTACGAGCAGTACTTC. Residues: CASSLRRVYEQYF.

The sample holds many counts of this clonotype. V is TRBV20-1 and J is TRBJ1-5; TRBD1 matches 9 bases. After removal of 4 bases from V and 6 bases from J, the junction contained 4 bases not matched to a gene. The germline CDR1 and CDR2 sequences are DFQATT and SNEGSKA (reference sequence). This CDR3 region has 13 residues. CDR3 coding DNA: TGCAGTGCTACCACAGGGGGCCCTCAGCCCCAGCATTTT. Its protein product is CSATTGGPQPQHF.

The sample holds many counts of this clonotype. The V and J genes are TRBV29-1 and TRBJ2-3, with a weak D call TRBD1 (5 bases). The germline V gene has CDR1 SQVTM and CDR2 ANQGSEA. This CDR3 contains 14 residues. Trimming removed 2 bases at V and 6 bases at J, with 15 bases between. CDR3 coding DNA: TGCAGCGTTGAACCCAGGGTCAACGGCGATACGCAGTATTTT. It translates to CSVEPRVNGDTQYF.

The chain recombines TRBV7-2 with TRBJ1-1; D remains ambiguous. The CDR3 contains 16 residues. Germline V gene sequence: CDR1 SGHTA, CDR2 FQGNSA. V was trimmed by 0 bases and J by 5 bases, leaving 16 bases between them. CDR3 protein: CASSLAFGRAGTEAFF. The CDR3 DNA follows: TGTGCCAGCAGCTTAGCGTTTGGGCGGGCGGGGACTGAAGCTTTCTTT.